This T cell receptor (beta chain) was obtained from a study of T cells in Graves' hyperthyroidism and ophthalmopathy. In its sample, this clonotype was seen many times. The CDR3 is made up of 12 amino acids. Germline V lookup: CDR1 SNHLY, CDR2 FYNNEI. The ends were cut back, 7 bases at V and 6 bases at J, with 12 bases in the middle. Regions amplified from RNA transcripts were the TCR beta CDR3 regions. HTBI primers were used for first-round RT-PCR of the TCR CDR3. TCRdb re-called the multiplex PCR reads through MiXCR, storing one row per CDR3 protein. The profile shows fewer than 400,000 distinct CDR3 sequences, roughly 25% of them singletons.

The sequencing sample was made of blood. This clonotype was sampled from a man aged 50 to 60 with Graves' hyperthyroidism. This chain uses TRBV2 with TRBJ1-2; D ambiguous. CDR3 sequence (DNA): TGTGCCAGCAAGCACACCACCAATGGCTACACCTTC. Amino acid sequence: CASKHTTNGYTF.